The source of this T cell receptor beta chain is a study of cytomegalovirus exposure and HLA in healthy donors. Turning to this clone: Antigen specificity is unknown.

The study ran its PCR with 60 Vbeta and 13 Jbeta primers. Sequencing used immunoSEQ multiplex PCR; TCRdb keeps in-frame clones, though not all of them. The repertoire consists of about 150,000 clones, with roughly 80% occurring once and the leading ten covering more than 3.5%. Study-level findings and limits: Later analysis suggested links between common viral pathogens and several top significant clusters. On later analysis, the bulk of CMV-associated TCR beta chains appeared to be HLA-restricted. Cytomegalovirus-associated status was assigned to roughly 160 TCR beta chains.

The V gene's germline CDR1 is MNHEY and CDR2 SVGAGI. The CDR3 loop spans 14 amino acids. The junction had 6 bases not matched to a gene; V was cut back by 6 bases and J by 4 bases. The sequencing sample was made of PBMCs. This receptor was obtained from a woman in her thirties or forties in good health and CMV-seropositive. The chain couples TRBV6-5 to TRBJ1-3; 7 nucleotides match TRBD1. This CDR3 is CASRRDSAGNTIYF. The CDR3 nucleotides are TGTGCCAGCAGGAGGGACAGTGCCGGAAACACCATATATTTT.